These 5 T cell receptor beta chains originate from one sample sequenced in a study of T cells expressing NK-cell markers. From its re-call of the 5' RACE reads, TCRdb lists each CDR3 protein once, without DNA. The table for this sample gives 300,000 or so distinct CDR3 sequences. The sequenced material came from blood T cells: a sorted CD56 or NKG2C T cell subset, CD4+ or CD8+ T cells, or bulk PBMC T cells (not recorded which). The receptors were sampled from a woman aged 18 to 69 in good health.

This sequence joins TRBV20-1 and TRBJ2-3; TCRdb's D call, TRBD1, is unchecked because there is no DNA. The CDR3 contains 16 residues. Per germline, CDR1 DFQATT and CDR2 SNEGSKA (reference sequence). The CDR3 is CSAYGGGGGPTDTQYF.

The CDR3 spells CSAPRGNREAFF. The V call is TRBV20-1, the J call TRBJ1-1. CDR1 is DFQATT and CDR2 is SNEGSKA in the germline V gene (reference sequence). The CDR3 contains 12 residues.

This CDR3 is CSASGDRETEAFF. The chain couples TRBV20-1 to TRBJ1-1; checking the TCRdb D call of TRBD1 is not possible without DNA. Germline V gives CDR1 DFQATT, CDR2 SNEGSKA (reference sequence). This CDR3 is 13 amino acids long.

The genes are TRBV12-3 or TRBV12-4 and TRBJ2-1; TCRdb reports TRBD2, a call that lacks DNA to check it against. The CDR3 is made up of 15 amino acids. CDR3 sequence reads: CASSSSSYLGLEQFF.

This chain connects TRBV29-1 to TRBJ2-1. This CDR3 spans 12 amino acids. Germline CDR1 reads SQVTM; CDR2 reads ANQGSEA. This CDR3 is CSVEGASNEQFF.